This is a list of T cell receptor beta chains from one sample in a study of CD8 T cells in Susac syndrome. TCRdb ran MiXCR on the immunoSEQ multiplex PCR reads and lists one entry per CDR3 protein. The sample includes roughly 190,000 distinct CDR3 sequences, 91% of them seen just once. The sample was CD4+ T cells from PBMCs. The receptors here all came from a human donor with Susac syndrome. CDR3s include the opening cysteine and the closing phenylalanine or tryptophan. D genes are given only for firm matches. The size field is filled for only some rows; it gives once, few, many or a size class.

>.|TRBV6-1|TRBJ1-4|.
TGTGCCAGCAGTGATTCGTGGACAGCAACTAATGAAAAACTGTTTTTT
CASSDSWTATNEKLFF
>once|TRBV6-5|TRBJ1-2|.
TGTGCCAGCAGTCTGGAGGCTTCTAACTATGGCTACACCTTC
CASSLEASNYGYTF
>.|TRBV9|TRBJ2-1|.
TGTGCCAGCAGCGTAGTAACGGCTTCCTACAATGAGCAGTTCTTC
CASSVVTASYNEQFF
>.|TRBV6-6|TRBJ2-1|.
TGTGCCAGCAGTTACAAACTAGCTGGCCATGAGCAGTTCTTC
CASSYKLAGHEQFF
>.|TRBV20-1|TRBJ1-4|.
TGCAGTGCTTGGACAGATAATGAAAAACTGTTTTTT
CSAWTDNEKLFF
>.|TRBV12-3/TRBV12-4|TRBJ2-3|.
TGTGCCAGCAGTTTCACAGGGTTCACAGATACGCAGTATTTT
CASSFTGFTDTQYF
>.|TRBV6-2/TRBV6-3|TRBJ2-1|TRBD2
TGTGCCAGCAGTTACGGTCTAGCGGATATCAATGAGCAGTTCTTC
CASSYGLADINEQFF
>.|TRBV11-2|TRBJ2-2|TRBD2
TGTGCCAGCAGTTCGGGACTAGCGGGGGGAACCGGGGAGCTGTTTTTT
CASSSGLAGGTGELFF
>.|TRBV30|TRBJ1-2|TRBD1
TGTGCCTGGAGTATGGGACAGGGTGGGGGCTACACCTTC
CAWSMGQGGGYTF
>.|TRBV20-1|TRBJ2-3|TRBD2
TGCAGTGCTAGACCTACTAGCGCGACCCCATATACGCAGTATTTT
CSARPTSATPYTQYF
>.|TRBV12-3/TRBV12-4|TRBJ2-5|TRBD1
TGTGCCAGCAGTTTAAAGACAGGGCTGGAGACCCAGTACTTC
CASSLKTGLETQYF
>.|TRBV11-2|TRBJ1-2|.
TGTGCCAGCAGCTTAGAAAGGGTTGGGGGCTACACCTTC
CASSLERVGGYTF
>.|TRBV4-1|TRBJ1-5|TRBD1
TGCGCCAGCAGCCCACGAACAGGGGGCGGAACTCAGCCCCAGCATTTT
CASSPRTGGGTQPQHF
>.|TRBV3-1|TRBJ2-1|TRBD2
TGTGCCAGCAGCCAAACAAAAAAGACTAGCGGGGTTTACAATGAGCAGTTCTTC
CASSQTKKTSGVYNEQFF
>.|TRBV5-6|TRBJ1-5|.
TGTGCCAGCAGCTTGGCGGGCCCACTGGGGCAGCCCCAGCATTTT
CASSLAGPLGQPQHF
>.|TRBV20-1|TRBJ2-7|.
TGCAGTGCTAAAGGGGGGGCAACCTACGAGCAGTACTTC
CSAKGGATYEQYF
>.|TRBV5-1|TRBJ2-1|TRBD2
TGCGCCAGCAGCGAGGGATCGACTAGCCTATTTACAAATGAGCAGTTCTTC
CASSEGSTSLFTNEQFF
>.|TRBV18|TRBJ2-7|.
TGTGCCAGCTCACCGACCTGGCCCTCTGGACATATGCTAGACTCCTACGAGCAGTACTTC
CASSPTWPSGHMLDSYEQYF
>.|TRBV4-1|TRBJ2-5|TRBD2
TGCGCCAGCAGCCAACTGACGGGACTAGTCCCCTCCAGGGAGACCCAGTACTTC
CASSQLTGLVPSRETQYF
>.|TRBV5-1|TRBJ2-7|TRBD1
TGCGCCAGCAGCAGACCGGACAGGGTTTCTGGGGAGCAGTACTTC
CASSRPDRVSGEQYF
>.|TRBV7-6|TRBJ1-5|.
TGTGCCAGCAGCCCGCAGGGTAGGGCCAATCAGCCCCAGCATTTT
CASSPQGRANQPQHF
>.|TRBV29-1|TRBJ2-1|.
TGCAGCGTCAGGATGACAGGCTCCTACAATGAGCAGTTCTTC
CSVRMTGSYNEQFF
>.|TRBV27|TRBJ2-2|.
TGTGCCAGCAGTTTATCTTTCGGGGGCACCGGGGAGCTGTTTTTT
CASSLSFGGTGELFF
>once|TRBV18|TRBJ2-5|.
TGTGCCAGCTCAGCAATCGAAGAGACCCAGTACTTC
CASSAIEETQYF
>once|TRBV5-1|TRBJ2-5|TRBD2
TGCGCCAGCAGCACATTACTAGCGGGGGGACAAGAGACCCAGTACTTC
CASSTLLAGGQETQYF
>.|TRBV6-5|TRBJ1-1|TRBD1
TGTGCCAGCAGTCCAAGGACAGGGAACACTGAAGCTTTCTTT
CASSPRTGNTEAFF
>.|TRBV19|TRBJ2-1|TRBD2
TGTGCCAGTAGTGCTATAAGCGGGGGGGCCAATGAGCAGTTCTTC
CASSAISGGANEQFF
>.|TRBV5-1|TRBJ2-7|TRBD2
TGCGCCAGCAGCTGGACTAGCGGGATTCCCGAGCAGTACTTC
CASSWTSGIPEQYF
>.|TRBV7-9|TRBJ1-1|.
TGTGCCAGCAGCTTAGTACGGGATGAAGCTTTCTTT
CASSLVRDEAFF
>.|TRBV5-6|TRBJ1-4|.
TGTGCCAGCAGCCTGACAGATACCTTTAATGAAAAACTGTTTTTT
CASSLTDTFNEKLFF
>.|TRBV20-1|TRBJ1-2|.
TGCAGTGCTCCTGGGGGGGCAGCCCTCGACTATGGCTACACCTTC
CSAPGGAALDYGYTF
>.|TRBV14|TRBJ2-1|TRBD2
TGTGCCAGCAGCGCCCTCGGTTCGGGGGGGATAAATGAGCAGTTCTTC
CASSALGSGGINEQFF
>.|TRBV18|TRBJ2-7|.
TGTGCCAGCTCACCAATTAATTCGGAGTTTGGGGACGAGCAGTACTTC
CASSPINSEFGDEQYF
>.|TRBV24-1|TRBJ1-2|TRBD1
TGTGCCACCAGTGACCACAGACTGGGACAGAGCTATGGCTACACCTTC
CATSDHRLGQSYGYTF
>.|TRBV24-1|TRBJ2-6|.
TGTGCCACCAGTCAACCACAGGGATCCGGGGCCAACGTCCTGACTTTC
CATSQPQGSGANVLTF
>.|TRBV28|TRBJ1-5|.
TGTGCCAGCAGTTTATTGGGGCAGGGCGATCAGCCCCAGCATTTT
CASSLLGQGDQPQHF
>.|TRBV7-9|TRBJ2-1|.
TGTGCCAGCAGCTTAGAAGGGCTAGTTATCCGCAATGAGCAGTTCTTC
CASSLEGLVIRNEQFF
>.|TRBV14|TRBJ1-3|.
TGTGCCAGCAGCCAAGAAGTCAGTTTCTCTGGAAACACCATATATTTT
CASSQEVSFSGNTIYF
>once|TRBV5-1|TRBJ2-1|TRBD1
TGCGCCAGCAGCATCCGAACGGGACAGGGTTACAATGAGCAGTTCTTC
CASSIRTGQGYNEQFF
>.|TRBV5-4|TRBJ1-1|TRBD1
TGTGCCAGCAGCCCCCGACAGGGAAAGGCCACTGAAGCTTTCTTT
CASSPRQGKATEAFF
>.|TRBV20-1|TRBJ2-1|.
TGCAGTGCTAGAGGGACTTTGAGGGGGGGACGCTCCTACAATGAGCAGTTCTTC
CSARGTLRGGRSYNEQFF
>.|TRBV6-1|TRBJ1-4|.
TGTGCCAGCTCTATGGACGGCTATAATGAAAAACTGTTTTTT
CASSMDGYNEKLFF
>.|TRBV18|TRBJ2-2|TRBD2
TGTGCCAGCTCATCCCGGACTAGCGGGGGGACGACGACCGGGGAGCTGTTTTTT
CASSSRTSGGTTTGELFF
>once|TRBV6-6|TRBJ1-3|.
TGTGCCAGCATAAGGCAGGGCGAGTCCACCATATATTTT
CASIRQGESTIYF
>.|TRBV6-2/TRBV6-3|TRBJ1-2|.
TGTGCCAGCAGTTACTTGGCAGGGCCCTATTGGGGAGGCTACACCTTC
CASSYLAGPYWGGYTF
>.|TRBV20-1|TRBJ2-5|.
TGCAGTGCTAGAGGCGCTACTAGTATGGAGACCCAGTACTTC
CSARGATSMETQYF